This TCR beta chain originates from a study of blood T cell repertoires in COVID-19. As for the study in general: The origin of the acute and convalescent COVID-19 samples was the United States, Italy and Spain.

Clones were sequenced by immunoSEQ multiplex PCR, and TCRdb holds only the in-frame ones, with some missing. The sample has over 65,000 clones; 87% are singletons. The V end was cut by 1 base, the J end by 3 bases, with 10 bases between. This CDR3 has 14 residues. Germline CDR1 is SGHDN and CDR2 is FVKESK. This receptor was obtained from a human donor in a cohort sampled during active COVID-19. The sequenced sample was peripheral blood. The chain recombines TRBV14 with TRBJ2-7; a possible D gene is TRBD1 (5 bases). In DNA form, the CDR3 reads TGTGCCAGCAGCCAAGGTTGGGGCATCTACGAGCAGTACTTC. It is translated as CASSQGWGIYEQYF.